These 26 T cell receptor beta chains originate from one sample sequenced in a study of identical twins. MiXCR, applied by TCRdb to the 5' RACE reads, yields one record per CDR3 protein. Here the sample spans around 1.7 million distinct CDR3 sequences, less than 35% being singletons. The sample consisted of cord blood. Receptor source: a newborn girl in good health.

The rearrangement links TRBV20-1 to TRBJ1-1, with 10 positions matching TRBD1. Germline-derived CDR1 and CDR2 are DFQATT and SNEGSKA (reference sequence). This CDR3 region has 14 residues. V shed 7 bases, J shed 5 bases, and the junction held 10 bases outside the gene matches. The CDR3 nucleotides read TGCAGTGTGGGACAGGGGACGGGGGGTACTGAAGCTTTCTTT. It codes for CSVGQGTGGTEAFF.

V and J are TRBV10-3 and TRBJ1-1; the D gene is possibly TRBD1 (5 bases). Germline values: CDR1 ENHRY, CDR2 SYGVKD. The germline V and J ends were trimmed by 11 bases and 3 bases, with 25 bases remaining between them. The CDR3 has 16 residues. In DNA, the CDR3 is TGTGCCGTGACAGTGAAACCCTCCGGGCCCTACACTGAAGCTTTCTTT. Translation gives CAVTVKPSGPYTEAFF.

This chain joins TRBV10-1 and TRBJ1-1; no reliable D call. Between the trimmed V and J ends, which lost 4 bases and 1 base, there was a span of 13 bases. Looked up from germline, CDR1 is WNHNN and CDR2 is SYGVQD (reference sequence). This CDR3 has 15 residues. For the CDR3, the DNA is TGCGCCAGCAGTGGGCAGGCAGGCCCGAACACTGAAGCTTTCTTT. Encoded protein: CASSGQAGPNTEAFF.

This clonotype was seen more than once but under ten times. This chain links TRBV4-1 with TRBJ2-1; no definite D call. Germline V gives CDR1 MGHRA, CDR2 YSYEKL. Trimming removed 3 bases at V and 1 base at J, with 13 bases between. The CDR3 is made up of 16 amino acids. The CDR3 protein is CASSHSRVRSYNEQFF. The CDR3 DNA is TGCGCCAGCAGCCATTCCCGTGTTAGGTCCTACAATGAGCAGTTCTTC.

This clonotype has just a few counts. The J gene is TRBJ2-3, the V gene TRBV20-1; 8 bases are a match to TRBD2. The CDR3 loop spans 14 amino acids. Looked up from germline, CDR1 is DFQATT and CDR2 is SNEGSKA (reference sequence). V shed 2 bases, J shed 2 bases, and the junction held 3 bases outside the gene matches. The CDR3 is CSARLAGYTDTQYF. DNA for the CDR3: TGCAGTGCTAGACTAGCGGGTTACACAGATACGCAGTATTTT.

The chain combines TRBV20-1 with TRBJ2-3, with unresolved D. CDR3 length equals 13 residues. Germline lookup yields CDR1 DFQATT and CDR2 SNEGSKA (reference sequence). With 3 bases removed from V and 3 bases from J, the gap between germline ends came to 10 bases. The CDR3 sequence is CSASRRSTDTQYF. In DNA form, the CDR3 reads TGCAGTGCTAGTAGGCGTTCTACAGATACGCAGTATTTT.

This chain connects TRBV3-1 to TRBJ2-3, with 11 nucleotides matching TRBD2. The CDR3 loop spans 19 amino acids. The junction had 12 bases not matched to a gene; V was cut back by 1 base and J by 3 bases. Germline CDR1 and CDR2: LGHDT and YNNKEL (reference sequence). The CDR3 DNA sequence: TGTGCCAGCAGCCAAGGCCCCGTTAGTAGCGGGAGGGCTACAGATACGCAGTATTTT. Translated, it gives CASSQGPVSSGRATDTQYF.

This clonotype was seen a few times. This chain joins TRBV12-3 or TRBV12-4 and TRBJ1-1; no clear D gene. This CDR3 spans 14 amino acids. V lost 2 bases and J 3 bases, leaving 10 bases between the germline ends. The CDR3, as DNA: TGTGCCAGCAGTTTACGCAGGAGGGACACTGAAGCTTTCTTT. Its protein product is CASSLRRRDTEAFF.

This clonotype came up a few times. V and J are TRBV20-1 and TRBJ1-4; D gene ambiguous. The CDR3 has 13 amino acids. Deletions cut 4 bases from V and 8 bases from J, with 14 bases between. Germline CDR1 reads DFQATT; CDR2 reads SNEGSKA (reference sequence). For the CDR3, the DNA is TGCAGTGCTACTCGAAGTACGGGGGAAAAACTGTTTTTT. Encoded protein: CSATRSTGEKLFF.

The sample holds a few counts of this clonotype. V gene TRBV20-1 combines with J gene TRBJ1-4; possible D gene TRBD1, 5 bases. This CDR3 is built from 14 residues. Trimming removed 3 bases from V and 8 bases from J, with 16 bases in between. Germline V gene lookup returns CDR1 DFQATT and CDR2 SNEGSKA (reference sequence). CDR3 residues: CSARRQSPGEKLFF. In nucleotides, the CDR3 is TGCAGTGCTAGGAGACAGAGTCCAGGGGAAAAACTGTTTTTT.

J is TRBJ1-3 and V is TRBV10-3, with 7 bases identical to TRBD1. Trimming removed 8 bases from V and 2 bases from J; junction bases left unmatched: 3. This CDR3 region has 13 residues. Germline CDR1 and CDR2: ENHRY and SYGVKD. The CDR3 loop reads CAIGGTAGNTIYF. In DNA form, the CDR3 reads TGTGCCATCGGTGGGACAGCTGGAAACACCATATATTTT.

This clonotype was seen only a few times. The chain recombines TRBV13 with TRBJ2-4; TRBD2 might be the D (5 bases). From germline, CDR1 is PRHDT and CDR2 FYEKMQ (reference sequence). Between the trimmed V and J ends, which lost 5 bases and 0 bases, there was a span of 14 bases. The CDR3 is 16 residues long. Here the CDR3 DNA reads TGTGCCAGCAGCACGCCTAGCTTACTAGCCAAAAACATTCAGTACTTC. Its protein is CASSTPSLLAKNIQYF.

V usage is TRBV9 and J usage is TRBJ2-1; possibly TRBD1 for D (6 bases). The V and J ends lost 0 bases and 7 bases respectively, with 14 bases between them. The CDR3 is 15 amino acids. CDR1 and CDR2 (germline): SGDLS, YYNGEE. CDR3 coding DNA: TGTGCCAGCAGCGTAGGAGGGTTTAGGGGGAATGAGCAGTTCTTC. Amino acids: CASSVGGFRGNEQFF. Full variable domain (rest looked up from reference TRBV9 and TRBJ2-1): DSGVTQTPKHLITATGQRVTLRCSPRSGDLSVYWYQQSLDQGLQFLIQYYNGEERAKGNILERFSAQQFPDLHSELNLSSLELGDSALYFCASSVGGFRGNEQFFGPGTRLTVL.

This clonotype was seen a few times. This sequence joins TRBV28 and TRBJ1-6; D is perhaps TRBD1 (6 bases). CDR1 is MDHEN, CDR2 SYDVKM, per germline. There are 15 residues in the CDR3. The V end lost 4 bases, the J end lost 10 bases, and 17 bases lay between the germline ends. CDR3 residues: CASSSPDRIGSPLHF. As DNA, the CDR3 is TGTGCCAGCAGTTCCCCGGACAGAATCGGCTCACCCCTCCACTTT.

The rearrangement joins TRBV5-8 to TRBJ2-1, with 9 bases identical to TRBD1. The CDR3 contains 14 residues. Trimming took 6 bases from V and 3 from J; bases not matched to a gene: 4. In germline, CDR1 is SGHTS, CDR2 YDEGEE. The CDR3 DNA follows: TGTGCCAGCACCAGGGACAGGGTCTACAATGAGCAGTTCTTC. Residues: CASTRDRVYNEQFF.

The V and J genes are TRBV7-2 and TRBJ2-2; 8 bases map to TRBD2. Looked up from germline, CDR1 is SGHTA and CDR2 is FQGNSA. The length of the CDR3 is 15 residues. The V and J ends lost 1 base and 5 bases, in that order; junction bases with no gene match: 3. The CDR3 protein is CASSLESSGTGELFF. DNA for the CDR3: TGTGCCAGCAGCTTAGAATCTAGCGGGACCGGGGAGCTGTTTTTT.

This clonotype has a handful of counts. J is TRBJ1-4 and V is TRBV25-1; TRBD1 might be the D (5 bases). Germline V gene sequence: CDR1 MGHDK, CDR2 SYGVNS. Trimming stripped 8 bases from V and 3 bases from J, with 16 bases between. The CDR3 has 15 amino acids. The CDR3 coding sequence is TGTGCCAGCCCTTGGCACCCAGGGTCTAATGAAAAACTGTTTTTT. Translating it yields CASPWHPGSNEKLFF.

The gene calls are TRBV6-1 and TRBJ2-5; D remains ambiguous. Germline V gene lookup returns CDR1 MNHNS and CDR2 SASEGT. Trimming stripped 6 bases from V and 5 bases from J, with 16 bases between. The CDR3 covers 14 residues. The CDR3 protein is CASSLNGHRETQYF. As DNA, the CDR3 is TGTGCCAGCAGCCTCAACGGGCACCGGGAGACCCAGTACTTC.

In its sample, this clonotype was seen many times. This chain links TRBV28 with TRBJ2-1; D remains unclear. Germline V gives CDR1 MDHEN, CDR2 SYDVKM. V lost 3 bases and J lost 6, with 6 bases in between. The CDR3 totals 12 residues. The chain's CDR3 is CASSLKLNEQFF. The CDR3 DNA sequence: TGTGCCAGCAGTTTGAAGCTCAATGAGCAGTTCTTC. The full variable domain, its missing parts supplied by reference TRBV28 and TRBJ2-1, is DVKVTQSSRYLVKRTGEKVFLECVQDMDHENMFWYRQDPGLGLRLIYFSYDVKMKEKGDIPEGYSVSREKKERFSLILESASTNQTSMYLCASSLKLNEQFFGPGTRLTVL.

The table lists this clonotype with a few counts. The chain employs TRBV7-7 and TRBJ2-3; possible D gene TRBD2, 6 bases. This CDR3 is built from 16 residues. The ends were cut back, 5 bases at V and 1 base at J, with 16 bases in the middle. The germline V gene encodes CDR1 SSHAT and CDR2 FNYEAQ (reference sequence). In DNA, the CDR3 is TGTGCCAGCAGCCGACTGCCCGAGCGGGGCACAGATACGCAGTATTTT. Translating gives CASSRLPERGTDTQYF.

The gene calls are TRBV6-5 and TRBJ1-1; D is unresolved. Germline V CDR1 and CDR2: MNHEY, SVGAGI. V lost 3 bases and J lost 1, with 9 bases in between. There are 14 residues in the CDR3. CDR3 bases: TGTGCCAGCAGTTATCTTCAGCGGAACACTGAAGCTTTCTTT. Protein sequence: CASSYLQRNTEAFF.

This chain links TRBV19 with TRBJ2-1; TRBD2 matches at 10 bases. CDR3 size: 17 residues. After removal of 1 base from V and 1 base from J, the junction contained 4 bases not matched to a gene. Germline V gene data show CDR1 as LNHDA and CDR2 as SQIVND (reference sequence). Here the CDR3 reads CASSIGNSGRSYNEQFF. The DNA for the CDR3 is TGTGCCAGTAGTATAGGGAATAGCGGGAGGTCCTACAATGAGCAGTTCTTC.

The genes are TRBV4-1 and TRBJ1-2; D is perhaps TRBD1 (6 bases). Germline V lookup: CDR1 MGHRA, CDR2 YSYEKL. The CDR3 runs 15 residues. V lost 0 bases and J lost 2, with 10 bases in between. The CDR3 DNA reads TGCGCCAGCAGCCAAGAGCCGGGACAAAACTATGGCTACACCTTC. As protein: CASSQEPGQNYGYTF.

The V gene is TRBV7-9, the J gene TRBJ1-1; D gene ambiguous. V lost 1 base to trimming and J lost 8 bases, with 14 bases between them. Germline V gene sequence: CDR1 SEHNR, CDR2 FQNEAQ (reference sequence). The CDR3 covers 14 residues. The CDR3 region is CASSLVHPNREAFF. The CDR3 DNA reads as TGTGCCAGCAGCTTAGTACACCCGAACCGAGAAGCTTTCTTT.

J is TRBJ2-4 and V is TRBV5-6, with TRBD2 matching 8 bases. Germline V lookup: CDR1 SGHDT, CDR2 YYEEEE. The CDR3 contains 16 residues. With 0 bases clipped from V and 13 bases from J, the junction kept 15 bases outside the gene matches. Written as DNA, the CDR3 is TGTGCCAGCAGCTTGGTCAGCGGGAGAGCAGGGAATGAGCAGTACTTC. It is translated as CASSLVSGRAGNEQYF.

The chain recombines TRBV27 with TRBJ2-2; perhaps TRBD2 as D (6 bases). V was cut by 4 bases and J by 4 bases, with 13 bases left in between. The CDR3 is 15 residues long. Germline V CDR1 and CDR2: MNHEY, SMNVEV (reference sequence). As DNA, the CDR3 is TGTGCCAGCAGTTCGCCCGGGAGTGGCACCGGGGAGCTGTTTTTT. This gives the protein CASSSPGSGTGELFF.